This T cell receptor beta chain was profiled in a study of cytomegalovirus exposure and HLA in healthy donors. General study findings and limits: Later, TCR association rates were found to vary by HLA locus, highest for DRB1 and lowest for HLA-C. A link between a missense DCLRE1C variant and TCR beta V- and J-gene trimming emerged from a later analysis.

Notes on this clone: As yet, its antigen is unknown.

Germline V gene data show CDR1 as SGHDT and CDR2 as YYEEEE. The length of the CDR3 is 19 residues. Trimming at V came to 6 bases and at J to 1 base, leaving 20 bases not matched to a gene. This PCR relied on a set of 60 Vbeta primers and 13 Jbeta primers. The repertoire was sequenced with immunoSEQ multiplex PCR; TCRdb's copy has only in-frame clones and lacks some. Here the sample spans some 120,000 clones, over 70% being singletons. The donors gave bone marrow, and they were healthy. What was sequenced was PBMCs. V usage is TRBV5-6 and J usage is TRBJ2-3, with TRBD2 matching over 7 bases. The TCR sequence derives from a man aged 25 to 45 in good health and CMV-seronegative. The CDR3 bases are TGTGCCAGCACCATCGATATAGGTTCTAGCGGAGGTGGCACAGATACGCAGTATTTT. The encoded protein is CASTIDIGSSGGGTDTQYF.